This entry describes one TCR beta chain. Its antigen is currently unknown. This specimen comes from a study of CD8 T cells in ankylosing spondylitis. Regarding the study as a whole: As reported, disease-linked clones showed significant enrichment in matched ankylosing spondylitis synovial fluid. In reactive arthritis synovial fluid and blood, some motif variants had been reported before. Seemingly distinctive of ankylosing spondylitis blood was a TCR beta motif formed by eight highly homologous variants.

Germline V gene sequence: CDR1 ENHRY, CDR2 SYGVKD. V trimming: 1 base; J trimming: 3 bases; junction bases outside the gene matches: 7. This CDR3 spans 16 amino acids. By quantitative 5'-RACE with molecular barcodes, the TCR beta libraries were made. TCRdb re-called the 5' RACE reads with MiXCR, one entry per CDR3 protein. The sample has 750,000 to 850,000 distinct CDR3 sequences, 12% seen once; the top ten hold under 0.6%. Sequenced sample: blood, either unsorted or a sorted T cell fraction (not recorded which). The receptor was isolated from a male donor with ankylosing spondylitis. The chain couples TRBV10-3 to TRBJ2-3; TRBD1 aligns across 7 bases. CDR3 in amino acids: CAISELQGIGTDTQYF. For the CDR3, the DNA is TGTGCCATCAGTGAGTTACAGGGGATAGGGACAGATACGCAGTATTTT.